At least ten counts were recorded for the clone carrying this T cell receptor (beta chain). The antigen is unknown. The library protocol tagged individual cDNA molecules with unique molecular identifiers. TCRdb re-called the 5' RACE reads through MiXCR, storing one row per CDR3 protein. This repertoire shows 25,000 to 30,000 distinct CDR3 sequences, 5.3% found once; its top ten account for approximately 4.5%. The data are from a study of early T cells in non-severe SARS-CoV-2 infection. As for the study in general: Alpha and beta chains were unpaired, from unsorted whole-blood bulk RNA.

Whole-study results and caveats: VDJdb matching skewed toward anti-spike CD8 responses, missing private and CD4 specificities.

The germline V and J ends were trimmed by 6 bases and 1 base, with 6 bases remaining between them. This CDR3 is 12 amino acids long. Germline CDR1 SNHLY, CDR2 FYNNEI. The receptor's source is an adult who was a healthcare worker with PCR-confirmed SARS-CoV-2 infection or an uninfected control (not recorded which). The specimen sequenced was whole blood. The gene calls are TRBV2 and TRBJ1-1; D possibly corresponds to TRBD1 (5 bases). CDR3 loop: CASRTENTEAFF. Here the CDR3 DNA reads TGTGCCAGCAGGACAGAGAACACTGAAGCTTTCTTT.